This entry describes one T cell receptor (beta chain). Its antigen is still unknown. The entry originates in a study of identical twins. The authors used template switching to add a universal primer site and gave cDNA unique molecular identifiers. TCRdb recomputed calls from the 5' RACE reads with MiXCR, one row per CDR3 protein. Here the sample spans some 900,000 distinct CDR3 sequences, 9% to 15% being singletons. Points from the study as a whole: In beta out-of-frame sequences, the excess sharing between twins was weaker.

The ends lost 5 bases at V and 1 base at J; junction bases unmatched: 6. The CDR3 runs to 15 residues. Per germline, CDR1 DFQATT and CDR2 SNEGSKA (reference sequence). A further study also used this sample, focusing on yellow fever vaccine responses in identical twins.

The receptor was isolated from a young woman in good health. The chain employs TRBV20-1 and TRBJ2-2, with TRBD1 matching over 8 bases. The sequencing sample was made of PBMCs. CDR3 bases: TGCAGTGCTTTACCCGGGACAGGGAACACCGGGGAGCTGTTTTTT. Its translation: CSALPGTGNTGELFF.